This T cell receptor (beta chain) came from a study of CD8 T cell repertoires and HIV-1 epitope variants. Study as a whole: Each of Twenty-five Gag and Nef epitope peptides stimulated a separate culture. Separate from the cultures, 1M uncultured T cells served as baseline. The study, taken as a whole, reports: Of some ten antigen-specific beta clonotypes, 6 or 7 appeared to cross-react with escape variants. No clonotypes responded to the TAALDMSHF plasma variant; five or six recognized KF9, one HW9.

The count of this clone is one. No antigen is known for it. Using immunoSEQ multiplex PCR, the repertoire was profiled, and TCRdb retains in-frame clones only, with some absent. The sample yields some 4,900 clones, around 73% seen once. The germline V gene encodes CDR1 SGHNT and CDR2 YYREEE (reference sequence). This CDR3 contains 14 residues. V lost 5 bases and J lost 6; bases outside the gene matches: 7. The TCR sequence derives from a male donor with HIV. Specimen: cultured CD8+ T cells derived from PBMCs. The chain combines TRBV5-4 with TRBJ2-4, with TRBD1 matching 8 bases. CDR3 amino acids: CASSTQGARNIQYF. In DNA, the CDR3 is TGTGCCAGCAGTACCCAGGGGGCGCGAAACATTCAGTACTTC.